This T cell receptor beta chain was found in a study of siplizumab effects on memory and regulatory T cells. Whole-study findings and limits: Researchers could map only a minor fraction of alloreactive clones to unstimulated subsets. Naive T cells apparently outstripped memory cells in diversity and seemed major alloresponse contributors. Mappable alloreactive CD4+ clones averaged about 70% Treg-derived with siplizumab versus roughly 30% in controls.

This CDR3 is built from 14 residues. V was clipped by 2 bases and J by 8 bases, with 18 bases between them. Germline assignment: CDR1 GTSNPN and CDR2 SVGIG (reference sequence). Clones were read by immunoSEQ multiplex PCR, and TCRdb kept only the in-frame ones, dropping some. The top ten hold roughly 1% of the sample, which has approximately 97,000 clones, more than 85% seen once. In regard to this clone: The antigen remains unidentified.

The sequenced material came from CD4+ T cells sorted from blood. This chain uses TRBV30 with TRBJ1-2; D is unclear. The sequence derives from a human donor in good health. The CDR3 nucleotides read TGTGCCTGGAGTCAAAGCTTGGGGTATGACGGCTACACCTTC. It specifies CAWSQSLGYDGYTF.